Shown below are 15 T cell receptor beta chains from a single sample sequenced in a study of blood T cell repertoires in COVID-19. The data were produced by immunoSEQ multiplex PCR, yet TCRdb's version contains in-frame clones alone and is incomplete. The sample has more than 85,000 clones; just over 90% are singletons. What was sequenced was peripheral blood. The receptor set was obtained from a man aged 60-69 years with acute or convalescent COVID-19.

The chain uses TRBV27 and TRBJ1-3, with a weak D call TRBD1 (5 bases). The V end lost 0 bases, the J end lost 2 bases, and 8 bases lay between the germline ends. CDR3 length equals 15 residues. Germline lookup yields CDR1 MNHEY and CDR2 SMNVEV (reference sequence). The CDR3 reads CASSLSRGAGNTIYF. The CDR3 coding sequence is TGTGCCAGCAGTTTATCTCGGGGGGCTGGAAACACCATATATTTT.

The CDR3 spells CASRSGVGYGYTF. The CDR3 bases are TGTGCCAGCAGGTCAGGGGTGGGCTATGGCTACACCTTC. V usage is TRBV12-3 or TRBV12-4 and J usage is TRBJ1-2; a weak D match, TRBD1 (6 bases). CDR3 size: 13 residues. V lost 6 bases and J 4 bases, leaving 12 bases between the germline ends.

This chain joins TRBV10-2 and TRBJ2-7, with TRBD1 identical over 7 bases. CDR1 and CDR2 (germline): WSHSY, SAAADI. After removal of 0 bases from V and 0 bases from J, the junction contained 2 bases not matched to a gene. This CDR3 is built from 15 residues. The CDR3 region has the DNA TGCGCCAGCAGTGAGTCTACAGGGGTCTCCTACGAGCAGTACTTC. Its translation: CASSESTGVSYEQYF.

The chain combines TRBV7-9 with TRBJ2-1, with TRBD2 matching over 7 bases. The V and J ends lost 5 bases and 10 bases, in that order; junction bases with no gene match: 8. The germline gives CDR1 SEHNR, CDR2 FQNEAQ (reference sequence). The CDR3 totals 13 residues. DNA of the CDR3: TGTGCCAGCAGCGTCGGACTAGTTCGGGAGCAGTTCTTC. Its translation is CASSVGLVREQFF.

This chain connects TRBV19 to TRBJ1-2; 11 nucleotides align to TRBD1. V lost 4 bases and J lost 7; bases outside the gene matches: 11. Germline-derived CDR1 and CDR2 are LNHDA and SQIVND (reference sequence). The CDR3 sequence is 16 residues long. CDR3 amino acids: CASSTGRTGGAGGYTF. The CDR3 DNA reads TGTGCCAGTAGTACCGGCCGGACAGGGGGCGCGGGTGGCTACACCTTC.

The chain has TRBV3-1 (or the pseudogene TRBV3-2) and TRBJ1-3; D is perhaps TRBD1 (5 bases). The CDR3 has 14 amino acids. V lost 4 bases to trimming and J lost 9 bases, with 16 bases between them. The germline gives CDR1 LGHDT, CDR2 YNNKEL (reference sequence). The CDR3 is CASSPGGPGGTIYF. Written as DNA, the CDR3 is TGTGCCAGCAGCCCTGGTGGGCCGGGGGGCACCATATATTTT.

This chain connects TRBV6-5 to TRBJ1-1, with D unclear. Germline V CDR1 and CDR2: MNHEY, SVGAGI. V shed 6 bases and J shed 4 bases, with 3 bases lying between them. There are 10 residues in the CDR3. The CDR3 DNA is TGTGCCAGCAGCCTCACTGAAGCTTTCTTT. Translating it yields CASSLTEAFF.

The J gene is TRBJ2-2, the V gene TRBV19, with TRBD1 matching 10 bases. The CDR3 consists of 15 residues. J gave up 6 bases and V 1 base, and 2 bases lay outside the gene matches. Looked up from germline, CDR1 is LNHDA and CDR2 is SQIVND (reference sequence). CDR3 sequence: CASSIGDRGPGELFF. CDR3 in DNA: TGTGCCAGTAGTATAGGGGACAGGGGACCCGGGGAGCTGTTTTTT. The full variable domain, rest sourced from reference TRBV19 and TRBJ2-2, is DGGITQSPKYLFRKEGQNVTLSCEQNLNHDAMYWYRQDPGQGLRLIYYSQIVNDFQKGDIAEGYSVSREKKESFPLTVTSAQKNPTAFYLCASSIGDRGPGELFFGEGSRLTVL.

CDR3 protein: CASRRNLQGGEAFF. The CDR3 bases are TGTGCCAGCAGACGCAATCTTCAGGGAGGAGAAGCTTTCTTT. This chain uses TRBV14 with TRBJ1-1, with D possibly TRBD1 on 5 matching bases. V shed 6 bases and J shed 8 bases, with 19 bases lying between them. The CDR3 runs 14 residues. In germline, CDR1 is SGHDN, CDR2 FVKESK.

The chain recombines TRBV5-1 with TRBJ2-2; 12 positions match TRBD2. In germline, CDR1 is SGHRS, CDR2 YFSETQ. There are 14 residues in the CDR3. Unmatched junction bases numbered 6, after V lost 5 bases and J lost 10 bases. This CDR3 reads CASSRTSGASELFF. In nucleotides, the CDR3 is TGCGCCAGCAGTCGGACTAGCGGGGCTTCGGAGCTGTTTTTT.

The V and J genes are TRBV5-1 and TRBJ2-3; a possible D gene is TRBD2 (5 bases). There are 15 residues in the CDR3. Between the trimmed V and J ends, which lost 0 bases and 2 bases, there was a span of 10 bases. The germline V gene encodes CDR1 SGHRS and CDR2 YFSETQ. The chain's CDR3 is CASSLGAGVTDTQYF. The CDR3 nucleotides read TGCGCCAGCAGCTTGGGGGCGGGCGTCACAGATACGCAGTATTTT. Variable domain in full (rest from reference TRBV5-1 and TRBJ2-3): KAGVTQTPRYLIKTRGQQVTLSCSPISGHRSVSWYQQTPGQGLQFLFEYFSETQRNKGNFPGRFSGRQFSNSRSEMNVSTLELGDSALYLCASSLGAGVTDTQYFGPGTRLTVL.

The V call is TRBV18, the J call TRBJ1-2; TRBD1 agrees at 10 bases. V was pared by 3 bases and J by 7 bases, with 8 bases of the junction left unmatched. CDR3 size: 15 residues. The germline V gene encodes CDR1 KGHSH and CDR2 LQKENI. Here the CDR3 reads CASSPDRGLIGGYTF. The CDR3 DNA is TGTGCCAGCTCACCCGACAGGGGGCTAATCGGTGGCTACACCTTC. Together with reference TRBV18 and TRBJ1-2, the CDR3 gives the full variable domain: NAGVMQNPRHLVRRRGQEARLRCSPMKGHSHVYWYRQLPEEGLKFMVYLQKENIIDESGMPKERFSAEFPKEGPSILRIQQVVRGDSAAYFCASSPDRGLIGGYTFGSGTRLTVV.

The CDR3 nucleotides read TGTGCCAGCAGTTACCCCACCGGGACAGGGGCAGAGACCCAGTACTTC. Amino acid sequence: CASSYPTGTGAETQYF. The chain joins TRBV6-6 to TRBJ2-5, with 10 nucleotides matching TRBD1. The ends lost 2 bases at V and 4 bases at J; junction bases unmatched: 7. The CDR3 contains 16 residues. Germline-derived CDR1 and CDR2 are MNHNY and SVGAGI (reference sequence).

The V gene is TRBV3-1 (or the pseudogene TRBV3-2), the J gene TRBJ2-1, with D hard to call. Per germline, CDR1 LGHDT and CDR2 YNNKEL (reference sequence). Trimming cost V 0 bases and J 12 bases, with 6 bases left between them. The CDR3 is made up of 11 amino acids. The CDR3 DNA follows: TGTGCCAGCAGCCAAGACCTAACGCAGTTCTTC. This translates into CASSQDLTQFF.

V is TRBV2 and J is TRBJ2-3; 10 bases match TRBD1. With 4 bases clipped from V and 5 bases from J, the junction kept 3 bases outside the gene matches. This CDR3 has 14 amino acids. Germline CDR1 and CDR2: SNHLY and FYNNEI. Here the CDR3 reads CASSGDRGRDTQYF. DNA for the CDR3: TGTGCCAGCAGTGGGGACAGGGGACGAGATACGCAGTATTTT.